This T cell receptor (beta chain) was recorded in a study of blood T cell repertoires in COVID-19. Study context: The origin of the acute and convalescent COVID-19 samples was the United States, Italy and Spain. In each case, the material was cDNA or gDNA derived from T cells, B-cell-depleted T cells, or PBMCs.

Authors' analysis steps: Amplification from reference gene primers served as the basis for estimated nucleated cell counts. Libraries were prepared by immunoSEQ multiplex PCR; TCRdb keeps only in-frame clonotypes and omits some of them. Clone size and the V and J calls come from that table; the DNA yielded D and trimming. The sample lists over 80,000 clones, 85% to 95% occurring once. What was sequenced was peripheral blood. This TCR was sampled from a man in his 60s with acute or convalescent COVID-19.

In nucleotides, the CDR3 is TGTGCCAGCAGCAAAGGGCAGGGGGGCACAGATACGCAGTATTTT. This translates into CASSKGQGGTDTQYF. The V gene is TRBV11-2, the J gene TRBJ2-3; 7 nucleotides match TRBD1. V trimming: 5 bases; J trimming: 1 base; junction bases outside the gene matches: 6. Germline V gene sequence: CDR1 SGHAT, CDR2 FQNNGV. This CDR3 has 15 amino acids.